The 16 T cell receptor beta chains below all came from one sample that was sequenced in a study of identical twins. MiXCR, applied by TCRdb to the 5' RACE reads, yields one record per CDR3 protein. The table has 500,000 to 650,000 distinct CDR3 sequences, roughly 7.2% seen once. In addition, the sample was reused for a study of yellow fever vaccine responses in identical twins.

Sequenced sample: PBMCs. The origin of the receptors is a woman aged 18-35 years in good health.

The chain links TRBV7-7 to TRBJ1-2; D perhaps matches TRBD1 (5 bases). This CDR3 has 15 amino acids. Trimming removed 9 bases at V and 5 bases at J, with 22 bases between. Germline V CDR1 and CDR2: SSHAT, FNYEAQ (reference sequence). CDR3 protein: CASSRFRYRRYGYTF. The CDR3 coding sequence is TGTGCCAGTAGCAGGTTCCGGTACAGGCGATATGGCTACACCTTC.

CDR3 sequence reads: CASSLGGTGNTGELFF. The DNA for the CDR3 is TGCGCCAGCAGCTTGGGCGGGACAGGGAACACCGGGGAGCTGTTTTTT. This chain links TRBV5-1 with TRBJ2-2; 8 bases are a match to TRBD1. Per the germline V gene, CDR1 is SGHRS and CDR2 is YFSETQ. This CDR3 has 16 amino acids. V gave up 0 bases and J gave up 1 base; unmatched junction bases: 2.

This chain links TRBV7-9 with TRBJ1-2; unclear D gene. CDR3 length: 16 residues. CDR1 SEHNR and CDR2 FQNEAQ come from the germline V gene (reference sequence). Trimming cost V 1 base and J 0 bases, with 12 bases left between them. The CDR3 sequence is CASSLGHPITNYGYTF. In DNA form, the CDR3 reads TGTGCCAGCAGCTTAGGTCATCCGATAACTAACTATGGCTACACCTTC.

This clonotype came up many times. The chain is built from TRBV6-1 and TRBJ1-3, with 8 nucleotides matching TRBD1. The CDR3 sequence is 14 residues long. CDR1 is MNHNS and CDR2 is SASEGT in the germline V gene. V dropped 6 bases and J dropped 2; count of bases not matched to a gene: 3. CDR3 DNA sequence: TGTGCCAGCAGGGAACAGGGGGCTGGAAACACCATATATTTT. It is translated as CASREQGAGNTIYF.

This clonotype was detected a few times. The J gene is TRBJ1-1, the V gene TRBV28; D is undetermined. The CDR3 runs to 12 residues. Germline CDR1 is MDHEN and CDR2 is SYDVKM. The ends were cut back, 7 bases at V and 7 bases at J, with 13 bases in the middle. The CDR3 region is CASTSGAFEAFF. As DNA, the CDR3 is TGTGCCAGCACCTCGGGAGCATTTGAAGCTTTCTTT. The full variable domain, rest sourced from reference TRBV28 and TRBJ1-1, is DVKVTQSSRYLVKRTGEKVFLECVQDMDHENMFWYRQDPGLGLRLIYFSYDVKMKEKGDIPEGYSVSREKKERFSLILESASTNQTSMYLCASTSGAFEAFFGQGTRLTVV.

The chain combines TRBV20-1 with TRBJ2-7, with D possibly matching TRBD2 (6 bases). CDR3 length equals 14 residues. Germline CDR1 reads DFQATT; CDR2 reads SNEGSKA (reference sequence). Trimming left V 0 bases short and J 7 bases short, with 16 bases between. CDR3 nucleotide sequence: TGCAGTGCTAGAGAATGGGTGGGAGGTTTGGAGCAGTACTTC. It yields the protein CSAREWVGGLEQYF.

The chain links TRBV14 to TRBJ2-3, with D hard to call. Germline V gene data show CDR1 as SGHDN and CDR2 as FVKESK. The CDR3 loop spans 15 amino acids. Trimming took 6 bases from V and 4 from J, leaving 17 bases between them. CDR3 nucleotides: TGTGCCAGCAGGTCCAAGCAAGTTAACGCAGATACGCAGTATTTT. It yields the protein CASRSKQVNADTQYF.

This clonotype occurred a few times. V gene TRBV5-4 combines with J gene TRBJ2-1; D is unresolved. Trimming stripped 4 bases from V and 4 bases from J, with 6 bases between. Germline lookup yields CDR1 SGHNT and CDR2 YYREEE (reference sequence). The CDR3 covers 12 residues. CDR3 nucleotide sequence: TGTGCCAGCAGCGGCGTATACAATGAGCAGTTCTTC. Its protein product is CASSGVYNEQFF.

V usage is TRBV6-2 or TRBV6-3 and J usage is TRBJ2-7, with 13 bases lining up with TRBD2. Per the germline V gene, CDR1 is MNHEY and CDR2 is SVGEGT. The ends lost 5 bases at V and 2 bases at J; junction bases unmatched: 3. The CDR3 extends over 15 amino acids. CDR3 DNA sequence: TGTGCCAGCAGTGTGACTAGCGGGGGGCCCTACGAGCAGTACGTC. Its translation is CASSVTSGGPYEQYV.

This clonotype has just a few counts. The chain uses TRBV15 and TRBJ2-1, with D unclear. The CDR3 spans 15 residues. The V gene lost 0 bases and the J gene lost 2 bases, with 8 bases spanning the gap. CDR1 LNHNV and CDR2 YYDKDF come from the germline V gene (reference sequence). In DNA form, the CDR3 reads TGTGCCACCAGCAGAGATTCAGAGCCCTACAATGAGCAGTTCTTC. This codes for CATSRDSEPYNEQFF.

The chain joins TRBV29-1 to TRBJ2-5; 13 bases agree with TRBD2. The CDR3 length is 13 residues. From germline, CDR1 is SQVTM and CDR2 ANQGSEA. J lost 13 bases, V lost 2 bases, and 7 bases had no gene match. Written as DNA, the CDR3 is TGCAGCGTTGAAAGGACTAGCGGGAGAAATAGGTACTTC. Its protein product is CSVERTSGRNRYF.

This clonotype was seen repeatedly, ten times or more. The chain carries TRBV12-3 or TRBV12-4 and TRBJ2-7; TRBD2 agrees at 11 bases. J was trimmed by 4 bases and V by 4 bases; bases with no gene match: 6. This CDR3 has 15 residues. In DNA form, the CDR3 reads TGTGCCAGCAGTTCCCGGACTAGCGGGCAGTACGAGCAGTACTTC. This translates into CASSSRTSGQYEQYF.

This sequence joins TRBV5-6 and TRBJ2-2; 9 bases are shared with TRBD1. This CDR3 is 16 amino acids long. The germline gives CDR1 SGHDT, CDR2 YYEEEE. V lost 4 bases, J lost 9 bases, and 13 bases stayed unmatched. The CDR3 DNA reads as TGTGCCAGCAGCCTGGACGGGACAGGGAAGCGCCGGGAGCTGTTTTTT. It translates to CASSLDGTGKRRELFF. The whole variable domain, filled in from reference TRBV5-6 and TRBJ2-2, reads DAGVTQSPTHLIKTRGQQVTLRCSPKSGHDTVSWYQQALGQGPQFIFQYYEEEERQRGNFPDRFSGHQFPNYSSELNVNALLLGDSALYLCASSLDGTGKRRELFFGEGSRLTVL.

The V and J genes are TRBV29-1 and TRBJ2-3; TRBD2 agrees at 15 bases. This CDR3 has 16 amino acids. Germline lookup yields CDR1 SQVTM and CDR2 ANQGSEA. J lost 0 bases, V lost 6 bases, and 4 bases had no gene match. As DNA, the CDR3 is TGCAGCGTCGGACTAGCGGGGGGGCTAAGCACAGATACGCAGTATTTT. It translates to CSVGLAGGLSTDTQYF.

This clonotype was counted at least ten times. The V and J genes are TRBV5-1 and TRBJ1-1; maybe TRBD1 (5 bases). V was trimmed by 1 base and J by 8 bases, leaving 18 bases between them. Germline V CDR1 and CDR2: SGHRS, YFSETQ. CDR3 size: 15 residues. In DNA form, the CDR3 reads TGCGCCAGCAGCTTGTACTCAGGGAGCCCCTCGGAAGCTTTCTTT. It yields the protein CASSLYSGSPSEAFF.

This clonotype was counted only a few times. The chain joins TRBV7-9 to TRBJ2-1; the match to TRBD2 covers 8 bases. J gave up 6 bases and V 3 bases, and 10 bases lay outside the gene matches. Germline V gene lookup returns CDR1 SEHNR and CDR2 FQNEAQ (reference sequence). This CDR3 comprises 16 residues. CDR3 in amino acids: CASSFLLGGVGNEQFF. The CDR3 region has the DNA TGTGCCAGCAGCTTTCTCCTCGGGGGGGTTGGCAATGAGCAGTTCTTC.